This is a list of T cell receptor beta chains from one sample in a study of cytomegalovirus exposure and HLA in healthy donors. Produced via immunoSEQ multiplex PCR; TCRdb's table is partial and in-frame only. The table lists about 98,000 clones, around three quarters of them singletons, with 7% to 9% in the top ten. The sequenced sample was PBMCs. Source of these receptors: a human donor in good health. Each CDR3 is given with its conserved first and last residue. The D gene is left open where the match is weak. The size field is filled for only some rows; it gives once, few, many or a size class.

>.|TRBJ2-5|TRBV5-4|.
TGTGCCAGCACCCGTCCCGGAGAGACCCAGTACTTC
CASTRPGETQYF
>.|TRBJ1-1|TRBV18|TRBD1
TGTGCCAGCTCACCAGAGCAGGGGGCTGAAGCTTTCTTT
CASSPEQGAEAFF
>once|TRBJ2-3|TRBV5-1|TRBD2
TGCGCCAGCAGCGTTCTAGCGGGGGTGACCACAGATACGCAGTATTTT
CASSVLAGVTTDTQYF
>.|TRBJ2-7|TRBV6-5|.
TGTGCCAGCAGCAAAGGGGGGGCGCGACGAGAGCAGTACTTC
CASSKGGARREQYF
>.|TRBJ1-4|TRBV18|TRBD1
TGTGCCAGCTCACCACAGGGCCAAGGACAGGGCGTTGGACTGTTTTTT
CASSPQGQGQGVGLFF
>once|TRBJ1-6|TRBV19|.
TGTGCCAGTAGTTGGATAGACAGGAACTCACCCCTCCACTTT
CASSWIDRNSPLHF
>.|TRBJ2-2|TRBV5-1|TRBD1
TGCGCCAGCAGCTTGGGGACAGGGAACACCGGGGAGCTGTTTTTT
CASSLGTGNTGELFF
>.|TRBJ2-3|TRBV5-4|.
TGTGCCAGCAGCTTGCCAGTCACAGATACGCAGTATTTT
CASSLPVTDTQYF
>.|TRBJ2-5|TRBV15|.
TGTGCCACCAGCAGAGGGAACAGGGAGGGAGAGACCCAGTACTTC
CATSRGNREGETQYF
>.|TRBJ1-5|TRBV15|TRBD1
TGTGCCACCAGCAGGACAGGGGATAGGCCCCAGCATTTT
CATSRTGDRPQHF